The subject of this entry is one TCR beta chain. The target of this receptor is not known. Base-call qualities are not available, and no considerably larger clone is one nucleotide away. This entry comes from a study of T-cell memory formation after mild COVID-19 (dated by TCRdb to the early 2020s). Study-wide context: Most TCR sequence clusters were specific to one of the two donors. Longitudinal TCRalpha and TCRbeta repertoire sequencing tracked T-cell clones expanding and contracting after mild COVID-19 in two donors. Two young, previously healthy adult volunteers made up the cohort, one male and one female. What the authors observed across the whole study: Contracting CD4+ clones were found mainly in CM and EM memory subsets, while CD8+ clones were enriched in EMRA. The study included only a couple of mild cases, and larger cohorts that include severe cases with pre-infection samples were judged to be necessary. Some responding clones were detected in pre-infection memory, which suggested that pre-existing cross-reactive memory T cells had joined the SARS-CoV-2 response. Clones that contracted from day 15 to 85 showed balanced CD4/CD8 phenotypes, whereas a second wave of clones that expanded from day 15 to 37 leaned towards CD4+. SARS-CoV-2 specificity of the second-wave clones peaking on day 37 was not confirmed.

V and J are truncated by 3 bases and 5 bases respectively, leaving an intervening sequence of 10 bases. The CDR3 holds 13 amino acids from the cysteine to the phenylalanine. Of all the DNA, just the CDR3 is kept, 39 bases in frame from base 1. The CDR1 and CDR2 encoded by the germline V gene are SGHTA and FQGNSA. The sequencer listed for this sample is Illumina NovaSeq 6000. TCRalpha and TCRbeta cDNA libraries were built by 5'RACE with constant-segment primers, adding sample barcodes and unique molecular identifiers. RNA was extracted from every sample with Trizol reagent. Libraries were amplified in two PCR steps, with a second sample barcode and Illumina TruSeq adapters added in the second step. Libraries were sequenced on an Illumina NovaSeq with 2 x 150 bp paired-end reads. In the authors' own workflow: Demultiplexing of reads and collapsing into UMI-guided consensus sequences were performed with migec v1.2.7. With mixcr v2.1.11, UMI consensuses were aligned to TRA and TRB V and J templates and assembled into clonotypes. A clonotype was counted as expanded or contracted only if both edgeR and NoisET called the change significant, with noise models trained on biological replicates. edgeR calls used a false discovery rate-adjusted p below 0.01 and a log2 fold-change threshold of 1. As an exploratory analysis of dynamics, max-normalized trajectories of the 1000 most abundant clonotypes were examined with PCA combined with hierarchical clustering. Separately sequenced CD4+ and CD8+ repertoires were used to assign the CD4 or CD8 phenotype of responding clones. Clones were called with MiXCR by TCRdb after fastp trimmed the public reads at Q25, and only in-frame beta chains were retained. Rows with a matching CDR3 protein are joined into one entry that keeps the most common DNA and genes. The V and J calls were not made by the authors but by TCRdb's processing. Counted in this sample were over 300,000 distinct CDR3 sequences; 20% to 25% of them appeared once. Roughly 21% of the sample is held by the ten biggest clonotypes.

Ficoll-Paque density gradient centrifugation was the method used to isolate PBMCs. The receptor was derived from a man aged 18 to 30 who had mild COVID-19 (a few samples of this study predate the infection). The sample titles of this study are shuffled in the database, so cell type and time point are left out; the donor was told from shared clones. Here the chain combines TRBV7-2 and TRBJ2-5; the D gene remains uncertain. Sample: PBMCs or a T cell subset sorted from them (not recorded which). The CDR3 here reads CASSFIRTETQYF. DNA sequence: TGTGCCAGCAGCTTTATACGAACCGAGACCCAGTACTTC.